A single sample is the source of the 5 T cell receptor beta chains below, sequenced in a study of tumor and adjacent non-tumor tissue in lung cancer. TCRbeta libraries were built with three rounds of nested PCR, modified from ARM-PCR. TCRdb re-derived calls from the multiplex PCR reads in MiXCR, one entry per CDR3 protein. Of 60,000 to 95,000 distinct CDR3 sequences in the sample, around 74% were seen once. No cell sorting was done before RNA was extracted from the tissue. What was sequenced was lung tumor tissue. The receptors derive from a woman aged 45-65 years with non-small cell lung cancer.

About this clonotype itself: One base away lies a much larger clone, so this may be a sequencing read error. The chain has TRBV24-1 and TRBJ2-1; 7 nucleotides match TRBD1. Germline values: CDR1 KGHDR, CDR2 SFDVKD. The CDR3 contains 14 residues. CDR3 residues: CATCDLTGYGEQFF. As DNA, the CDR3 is TGTGCCACCTGTGACCTGACAGGGTATGGTGAGCAGTTCTTC.

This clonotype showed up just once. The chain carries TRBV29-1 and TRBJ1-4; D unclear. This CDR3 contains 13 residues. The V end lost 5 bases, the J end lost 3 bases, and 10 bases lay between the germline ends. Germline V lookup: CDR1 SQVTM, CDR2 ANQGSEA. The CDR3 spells CSVTGSSNEKLFF. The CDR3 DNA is TGCAGCGTTACTGGGTCTTCTAATGAAAAACTGTTTTTT.

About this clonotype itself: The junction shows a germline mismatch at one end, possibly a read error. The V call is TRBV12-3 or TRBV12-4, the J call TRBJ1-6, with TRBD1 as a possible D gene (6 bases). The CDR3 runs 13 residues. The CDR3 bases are TGTGCTAGCAGCGATTACAGGGAATTACCCCTCCACTTT. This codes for CASSDYRELPLHF.

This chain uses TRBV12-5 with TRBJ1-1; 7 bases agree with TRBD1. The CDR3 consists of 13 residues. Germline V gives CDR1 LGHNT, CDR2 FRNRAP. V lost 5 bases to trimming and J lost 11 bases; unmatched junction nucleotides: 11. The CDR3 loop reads CASGPQGHNEAFF. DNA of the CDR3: TGTGCTAGTGGTCCACAGGGGCACAATGAGGCTTTCTTT.

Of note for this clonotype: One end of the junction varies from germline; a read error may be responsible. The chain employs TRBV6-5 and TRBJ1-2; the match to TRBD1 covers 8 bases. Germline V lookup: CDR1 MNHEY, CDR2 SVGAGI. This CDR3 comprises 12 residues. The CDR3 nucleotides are TGTGCCTGCAGTTCAGGGGGCTGTGGCTACACCTTC. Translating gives CACSSGGCGYTF.